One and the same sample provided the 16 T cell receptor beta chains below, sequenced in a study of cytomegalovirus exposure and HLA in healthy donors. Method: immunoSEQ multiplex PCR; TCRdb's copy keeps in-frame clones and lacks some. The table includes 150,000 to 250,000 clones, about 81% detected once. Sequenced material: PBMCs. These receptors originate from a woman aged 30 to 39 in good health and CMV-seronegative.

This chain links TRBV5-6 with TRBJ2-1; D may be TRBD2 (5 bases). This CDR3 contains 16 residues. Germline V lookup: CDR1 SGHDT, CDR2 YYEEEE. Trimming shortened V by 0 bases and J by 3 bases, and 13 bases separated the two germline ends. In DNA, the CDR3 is TGTGCCAGCAGCTTGGCCTCTTACGGGGTCTACAATGAGCAGTTCTTC. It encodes CASSLASYGVYNEQFF.

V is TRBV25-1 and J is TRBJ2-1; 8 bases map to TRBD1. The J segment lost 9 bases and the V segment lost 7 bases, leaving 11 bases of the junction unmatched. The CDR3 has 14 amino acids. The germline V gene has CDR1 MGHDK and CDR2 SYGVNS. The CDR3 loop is CASNPRTGSAEQFF. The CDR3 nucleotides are TGTGCCAGCAATCCCCGGACAGGGTCCGCTGAGCAGTTCTTC.

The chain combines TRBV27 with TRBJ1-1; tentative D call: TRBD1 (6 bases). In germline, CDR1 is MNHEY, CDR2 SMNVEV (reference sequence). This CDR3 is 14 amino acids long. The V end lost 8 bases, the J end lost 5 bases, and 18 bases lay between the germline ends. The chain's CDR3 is CASSRGGARTEAFF. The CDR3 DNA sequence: TGTGCCAGCTCTAGGGGGGGGGCAAGGACTGAAGCTTTCTTT.

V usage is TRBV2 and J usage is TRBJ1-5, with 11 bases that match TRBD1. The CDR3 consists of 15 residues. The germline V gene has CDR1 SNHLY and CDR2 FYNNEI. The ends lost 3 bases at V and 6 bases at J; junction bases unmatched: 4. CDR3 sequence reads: CASSEWTGGSQPQHF. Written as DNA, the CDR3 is TGTGCCAGCAGTGAGTGGACAGGGGGCTCTCAGCCCCAGCATTTT.

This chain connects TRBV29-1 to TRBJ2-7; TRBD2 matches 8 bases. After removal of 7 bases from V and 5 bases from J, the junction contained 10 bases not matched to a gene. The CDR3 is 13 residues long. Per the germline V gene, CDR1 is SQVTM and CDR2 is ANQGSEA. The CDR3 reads CSGVAGSLNEQYF. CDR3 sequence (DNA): TGCAGCGGGGTAGCGGGATCACTTAACGAGCAGTACTTC.

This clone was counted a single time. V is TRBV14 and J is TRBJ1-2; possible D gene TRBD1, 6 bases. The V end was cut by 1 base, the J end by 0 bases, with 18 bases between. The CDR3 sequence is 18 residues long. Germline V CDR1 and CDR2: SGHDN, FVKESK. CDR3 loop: CASSQANARGLSNYGYTF. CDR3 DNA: TGTGCCAGCAGCCAAGCCAACGCCAGGGGCCTATCTAACTATGGCTACACCTTC. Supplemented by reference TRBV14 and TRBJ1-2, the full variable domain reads EAGVTQFPSHSVIEKGQTVTLRCDPISGHDNLYWYRRVMGKEIKFLLHFVKESKQDESGMPNNRFLAERTGGTYSTLKVQPAELEDSGVYFCASSQANARGLSNYGYTFGSGTRLTVV.

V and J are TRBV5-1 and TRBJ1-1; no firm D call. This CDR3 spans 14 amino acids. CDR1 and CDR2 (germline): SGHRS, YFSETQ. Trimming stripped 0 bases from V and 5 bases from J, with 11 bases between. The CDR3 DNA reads TGCGCCAGCAGCTTGGGTCGGGATCGGACTGAAGCTTTCTTT. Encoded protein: CASSLGRDRTEAFF.

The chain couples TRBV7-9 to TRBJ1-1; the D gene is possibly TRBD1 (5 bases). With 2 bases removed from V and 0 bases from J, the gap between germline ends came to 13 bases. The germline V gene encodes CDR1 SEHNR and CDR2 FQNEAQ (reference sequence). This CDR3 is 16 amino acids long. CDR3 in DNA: TGTGCCAGCAGCTTACCTCAGACAGTAATGAACACTGAAGCTTTCTTT. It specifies CASSLPQTVMNTEAFF.

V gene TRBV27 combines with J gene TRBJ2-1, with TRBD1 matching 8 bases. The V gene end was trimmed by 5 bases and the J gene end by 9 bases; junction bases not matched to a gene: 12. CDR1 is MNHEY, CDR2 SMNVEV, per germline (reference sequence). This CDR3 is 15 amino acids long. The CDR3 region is CASSHRDRRLGEQFF. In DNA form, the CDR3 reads TGTGCCAGCAGTCATCGGGACAGGCGGCTTGGTGAGCAGTTCTTC.

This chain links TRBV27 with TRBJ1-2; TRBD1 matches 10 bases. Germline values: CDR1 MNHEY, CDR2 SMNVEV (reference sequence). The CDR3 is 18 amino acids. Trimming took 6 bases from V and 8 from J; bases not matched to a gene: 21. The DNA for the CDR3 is TGTGCCAGCAGACCACCACTGCTCCTAGACAGGGGGCGGGGAGGCTACACCTTC. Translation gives CASRPPLLLDRGRGGYTF.

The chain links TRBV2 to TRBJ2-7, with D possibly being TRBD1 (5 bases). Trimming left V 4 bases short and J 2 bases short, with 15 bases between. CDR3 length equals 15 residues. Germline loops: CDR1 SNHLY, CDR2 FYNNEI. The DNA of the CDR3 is TGTGCCAGCAGTGCGGAATACAGGTCCCCCTACGAGCAGTACTTC. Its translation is CASSAEYRSPYEQYF. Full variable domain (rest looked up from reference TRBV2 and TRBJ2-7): EPEVTQTPSHQVTQMGQEVILRCVPISNHLYFYWYRQILGQKVEFLVSFYNNEISEKSEIFDDQFSVERPDGSNFTLKIRSTKLEDSAMYFCASSAEYRSPYEQYFGPGTRLTVT.

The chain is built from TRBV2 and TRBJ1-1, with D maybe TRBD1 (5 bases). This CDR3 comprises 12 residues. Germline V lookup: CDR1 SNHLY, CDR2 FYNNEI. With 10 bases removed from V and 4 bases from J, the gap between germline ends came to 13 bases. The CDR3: CATRRDSTEAFF. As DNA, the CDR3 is TGTGCCACCCGCAGGGATTCCACTGAAGCTTTCTTT.

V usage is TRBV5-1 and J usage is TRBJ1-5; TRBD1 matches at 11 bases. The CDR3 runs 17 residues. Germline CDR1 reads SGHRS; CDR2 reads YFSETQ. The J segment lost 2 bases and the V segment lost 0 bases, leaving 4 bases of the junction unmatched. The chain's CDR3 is CASSLGTGGSGNQPQHF. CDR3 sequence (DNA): TGCGCCAGCAGCTTGGGGACAGGGGGCAGCGGCAATCAGCCCCAGCATTTT.

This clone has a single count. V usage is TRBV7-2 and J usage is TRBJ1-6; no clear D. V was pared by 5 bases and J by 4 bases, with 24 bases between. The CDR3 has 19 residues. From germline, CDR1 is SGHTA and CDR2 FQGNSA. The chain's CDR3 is CASSPQRLREGIYNSPLHF. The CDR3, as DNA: TGTGCCAGCAGCCCCCAGAGACTACGCGAGGGCATATATAATTCACCCCTCCACTTT.

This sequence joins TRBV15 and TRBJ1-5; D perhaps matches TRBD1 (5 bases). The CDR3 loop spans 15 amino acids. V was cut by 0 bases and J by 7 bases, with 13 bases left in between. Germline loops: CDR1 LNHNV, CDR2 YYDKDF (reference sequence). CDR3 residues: CATSRDGLGGQPQHF. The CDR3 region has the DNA TGTGCCACCAGCAGAGATGGACTGGGGGGACAGCCCCAGCATTTT.

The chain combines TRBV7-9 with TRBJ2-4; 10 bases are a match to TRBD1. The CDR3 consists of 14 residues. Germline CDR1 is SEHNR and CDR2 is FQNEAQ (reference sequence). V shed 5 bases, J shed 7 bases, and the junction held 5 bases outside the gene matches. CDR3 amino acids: CASSPGTGDNIQYF. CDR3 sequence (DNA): TGTGCCAGCAGCCCCGGGACAGGGGATAACATTCAGTACTTC.